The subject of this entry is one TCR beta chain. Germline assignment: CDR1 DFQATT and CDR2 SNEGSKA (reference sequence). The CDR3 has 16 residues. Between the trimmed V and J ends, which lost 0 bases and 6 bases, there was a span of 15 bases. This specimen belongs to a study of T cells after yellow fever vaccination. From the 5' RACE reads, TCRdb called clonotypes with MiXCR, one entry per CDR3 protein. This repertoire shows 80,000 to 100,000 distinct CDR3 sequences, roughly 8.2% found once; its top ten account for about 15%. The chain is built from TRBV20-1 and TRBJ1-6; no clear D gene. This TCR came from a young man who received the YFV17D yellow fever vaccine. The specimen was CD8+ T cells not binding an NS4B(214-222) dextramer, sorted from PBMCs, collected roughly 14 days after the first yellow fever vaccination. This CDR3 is CSARDLNHPINSPLHF. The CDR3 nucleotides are TGCAGTGCTAGAGATTTGAATCATCCTATTAATTCACCCCTCCACTTT.